The clone carrying this T cell receptor (beta chain) was detected only a few times. The data derive from a study of cytomegalovirus exposure and HLA in healthy donors. This CDR3 region has 14 residues. V was trimmed by 3 bases and J by 5 bases, leaving 11 bases between them. Germline CDR1 is LGHNA and CDR2 is YNFKEQ. The PCR was carried out with 60 Vbeta primers and 13 Jbeta primers. The repertoire was sequenced with immunoSEQ multiplex PCR; TCRdb's copy has only in-frame clones and lacks some. The sample includes around 41,000 clones, roughly 51% of them seen just once. This receptor was identified in a man aged 55-75 years in good health and CMV-seronegative. The sequenced sample was PBMCs. The chain employs TRBV4-2 and TRBJ2-1; D perhaps matches TRBD1 (5 bases). The CDR3 coding sequence is TGTGCCAGCAGCCACCCAGACAGAAACAATGAGCAGTTCTTC. This translates into CASSHPDRNNEQFF.